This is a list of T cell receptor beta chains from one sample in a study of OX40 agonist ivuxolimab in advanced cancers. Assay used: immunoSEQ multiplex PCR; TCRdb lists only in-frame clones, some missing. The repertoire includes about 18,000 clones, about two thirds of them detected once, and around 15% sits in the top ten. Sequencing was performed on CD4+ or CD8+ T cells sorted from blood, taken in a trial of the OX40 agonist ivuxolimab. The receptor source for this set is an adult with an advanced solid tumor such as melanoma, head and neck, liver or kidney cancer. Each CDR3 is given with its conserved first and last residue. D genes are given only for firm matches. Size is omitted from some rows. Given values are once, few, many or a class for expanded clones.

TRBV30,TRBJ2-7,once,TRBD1,CAWRTGPFEQYF,TGTGCCTGGAGGACAGGGCCGTTCGAGCAGTACTTC
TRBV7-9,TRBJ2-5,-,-,CASSPSQYQETQYF,TGTGCCAGCAGCCCATCGCAGTACCAAGAGACCCAGTACTTC
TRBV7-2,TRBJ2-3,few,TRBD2,CASSLGLAGGPTDTQYF,TGTGCCAGCAGCTTAGGACTAGCGGGAGGGCCAACAGATACGCAGTATTTT
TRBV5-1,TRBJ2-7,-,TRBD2,CASSLGGSSAEQYF,TGCGCCAGCAGCTTGGGCGGGAGCTCGGCCGAGCAGTACTTC
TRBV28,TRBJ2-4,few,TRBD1,CASSLGTGSLAKNIQYF,TGTGCCAGCAGTTTAGGGACAGGGTCGCTAGCCAAAAACATTCAGTACTTC
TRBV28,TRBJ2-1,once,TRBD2,CASSVGLAGANEQFF,TGTGCCAGCAGTGTCGGACTAGCGGGAGCCAATGAGCAGTTCTTC
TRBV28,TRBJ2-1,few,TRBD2,CASSRPDTFRGSESSYNEQFF,TGTGCCAGCAGCCGGCCCGATACCTTCCGCGGGAGCGAAAGCTCCTACAATGAGCAGTTCTTC
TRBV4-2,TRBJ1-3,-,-,CASSQEGGVGNTIYF,TGTGCCAGCAGCCAAGAGGGGGGGGTCGGAAACACCATATATTTT
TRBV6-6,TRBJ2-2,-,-,CASSYPRESGELFF,TGTGCCAGCAGTTACCCCCGAGAGTCCGGGGAGCTGTTTTTT
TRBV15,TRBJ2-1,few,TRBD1,CATSSTGTELYNEQFF,TGTGCCACCAGCAGTACCGGGACAGAGCTGTACAATGAGCAGTTCTTC
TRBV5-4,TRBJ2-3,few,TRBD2,CASGVAGGDTQYF,TGTGCCAGCGGGGTAGCGGGAGGAGATACGCAGTATTTT
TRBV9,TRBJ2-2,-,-,CASSVVGEGGELFF,TGTGCCAGCAGCGTAGTAGGGGAAGGCGGGGAGCTGTTTTTT
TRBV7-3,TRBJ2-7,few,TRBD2,CASSLGLAGPYEQYF,TGTGCCAGCAGCTTAGGACTAGCGGGACCCTACGAGCAGTACTTC
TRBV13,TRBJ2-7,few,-,CASSLSGAEHFGQYF,TGTGCCAGCAGCTTAAGCGGTGCGGAACACTTTGGGCAGTACTTC
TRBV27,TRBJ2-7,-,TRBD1,CASSSPGLTGGASYEQYF,TGTGCCAGCAGTTCCCCCGGGCTGACAGGGGGCGCGTCCTACGAGCAGTACTTC
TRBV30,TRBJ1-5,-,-,CAWSRDNNQPQHF,TGTGCCTGGAGTCGGGACAACAATCAGCCCCAGCATTTT
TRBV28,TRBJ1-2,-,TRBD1,CASSSSTGAQYGEIIYGYTF,TGTGCCAGCAGTTCCTCGACAGGGGCCCAATATGGTGAGATTATTTATGGCTACACCTTC
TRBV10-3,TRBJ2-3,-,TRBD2,CAIRENTDLAGGVQWTDTQYF,TGTGCCATCAGGGAAAACACCGATCTAGCGGGAGGGGTGCAATGGACAGATACGCAGTATTTT
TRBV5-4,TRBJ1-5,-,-,CASSFGADQPQHF,TGTGCCAGCAGCTTTGGGGCAGATCAGCCCCAGCATTTT
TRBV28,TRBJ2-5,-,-,CASSPLSEGETQYF,TGTGCCAGCAGTCCGCTTTCGGAAGGGGAGACCCAGTACTTC
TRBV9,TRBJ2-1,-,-,CASSGRDSTTYNEQFF,TGTGCCAGCAGCGGGAGAGACTCTACCACCTACAATGAGCAGTTCTTC
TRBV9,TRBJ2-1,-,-,CASSGRTRNEQFF,TGTGCCAGCAGCGGCCGCACACGGAATGAGCAGTTCTTC
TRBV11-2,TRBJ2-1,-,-,CASSLDREQFF,TGTGCCAGCAGTCTAGACAGGGAGCAGTTCTTC
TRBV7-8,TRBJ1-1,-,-,CASSLGGGTEAFF,TGTGCCAGCAGCTTAGGGGGAGGTACTGAAGCTTTCTTT
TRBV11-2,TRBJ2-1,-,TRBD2,CASSLEGLAVLNNEQFF,TGTGCCAGCAGCTTAGAGGGACTAGCGGTATTAAACAATGAGCAGTTCTTC
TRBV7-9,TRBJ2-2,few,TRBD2,CASMRETYTGELFF,TGTGCCAGCATGCGGGAGACCTACACCGGGGAGCTGTTTTTT